This T cell receptor (beta chain) was identified during a study of T cell responses to AZD1222 COVID-19 vaccine listed by TCRdb under 2021. At the level of the whole study: A total of 230 to 250 trial participants underwent TCR sequencing, of whom about 200 had received two doses of AZD1222 and some 25 had received two doses of the MenACWY control vaccine. Trial participants were enrolled by age into subgroups of 18-55, 56-69 and 70-plus years, and around 150, 29 and 61 TCR-sequenced participants, respectively, were included in these subgroups.

For this chain, trimming is 7 bases at the V end and 7 bases at the J end, and the number of junction bases without a gene match is 13. CDR1 is given as PRHDT and CDR2 as FYEKMQ, both from the germline V gene (reference sequence). The CDR3 covers 15 residues, taking in both the cysteine and the phenylalanine. This entry keeps only the CDR3 DNA: 45 bases, framed from base 1. The time point label corresponds to: about 28 days (+/-7) after the second vaccine dose. AZD1222 recipients with second doses at about 4 weeks or about 12 weeks were pooled, because spike-specific TCR depth and breadth did not differ between schedules. Vaccinee samples came from UK trials COV001 and COV002, including a single-blind randomized controlled phase 2/3 trial of AZD1222 (ChAdOx1 nCoV-19) in healthy adults. Trial participant PBMC samples were collected at day 0 and day 28 after the second dose for TCRbeta chain sequencing.

The paper as a whole reports these results and caveats: Reportedly, close to half of the unique spike-specific TCRs recognized epitopes lying outside the regions that are mutated in the B.1.351 and B.1.1.7 variants. Because no day 14 peak-response samples were available, the repertoires could be characterized only after the peak T cell response. The 56-69-year group was small, and its depth increase did not reach significance, likely because of low power. Conclusions about previously exposed vaccinees are limited because only a handful of AZD1222 recipients were SARS-CoV-2 seropositive at baseline. Most participants were white British and females outnumbered males, and the authors suggested that clonal diversity may have been underestimated. The whole spike protein was spanned by vaccine-associated CD4 TCRs, and dominant responses were seen in regions 160-218 and 743-854. After two AZD1222 doses, spike-specific TCR breadth and depth were significantly higher than at day 0 and than in MenACWY recipients.

The CDR3 regions of human TCRbeta chains were analyzed by immunosequencing. The paper's processing steps were these. TCRs in the repertoires were matched against a reference library of SARS-CoV-2-specific TCRs that had been generated with the MIRA antigen-specificity platform. Breadth was defined as the fraction of unique TCRs that were SARS-CoV-2-associated, and depth was defined as the fraction of total T cells that were SARS-CoV-2-associated. Using the MIRA data, every spike-specific TCR was mapped to the spike region that the TCR reacted to and assigned to either a CD4 or a CD8 class. Log10-transformed breadth and depth values were compared by one-way ANOVA with Sidak's multiple comparisons tests. This immuneACCESS table, as held by TCRdb, lists in-frame sequences with V and J called but not all clones. Of the missing ones, under half trace to an unresolved V gene in checked studies; the others have no known cause. The V and J calls and the clone size are those of that table, but D and trimming were determined from the DNA. Within this sample are around 200,000 clones, with roughly 92% of them counted one time only. The ten largest account for around 1.5% of the sample.

Comment on this clone: Which antigen it targets is not known. No qualities accompany the bases; no much larger clone lies one base away.

The clonotype comes from an adult who received the AZD1222 COVID-19 vaccine. The V gene is TRBV13 and the J gene is TRBJ1-2; 9 middle bases align to TRBD1. The sequenced sample was peripheral blood, obtained 28 days after the second AZD1222 dose. The DNA sequence is given as TGTGCCAGCAACTATTATACAGGGGGCCTGCGTGGCTACACCTTC. Its coded protein is CASNYYTGGLRGYTF. With all but the CDR3 taken from the reference TRBV13 and TRBJ1-2 genes, the full variable domain is: AAGVIQSPRHLIKEKRETATLKCYPIPRHDTVYWYQQGPGQDPQFLISFYEKMQSDKGSIPDRFSAQQFSDYHSELNMSSLELGDSALYFCASNYYTGGLRGYTFGSGTRLTVV.